The clone carrying this T cell receptor beta chain was counted only a few times. Antigen unknown. This CDR3 has 16 amino acids. The germline V gene encodes CDR1 MNHEY and CDR2 SMNVEV (reference sequence). With 4 bases clipped from V and 3 bases from J, the junction kept 4 bases outside the gene matches. TCRdb independently ran MiXCR on the PCR reads; one entry per CDR3 protein. The sample records 90,000 or so distinct CDR3 sequences, 20% to 25% being singletons. The sample originates from a study of molecular identifiers for immune sequencing clone quantification. Study outcomes and limitations: In naive cells, clones above 20 RNA copies held under 1% of molecules, whereas in effector cells they held over 99%.

The rearrangement links TRBV27 to TRBJ2-2, with 11 positions matching TRBD1. The sequenced material came from naive CD8+ T cells from blood, with Jurkat cell RNA spiked in. Specified subset: FACS-sorted CD8+CD4-CCR7+CD45RA+ naive T cells. This sequence was found in a human donor in good health. Some libraries in this study had Jurkat cell RNA spiked in. CDR3 amino acids: CASSSGTGGYTGELFF. In nucleotides, the CDR3 is TGTGCCAGCAGTTCAGGGACAGGGGGGTACACCGGGGAGCTGTTTTTT.